This record looks at one TCR beta chain sequence and its context. Its antigen is unidentified. Primers for the PCR totalled 60 Vbeta and 13 Jbeta. The data were produced by immunoSEQ multiplex PCR, yet TCRdb's version contains in-frame clones alone and is incomplete. The sample lists approximately 180,000 clones, around 80% occurring once. This specimen comes from a study of cytomegalovirus exposure and HLA in healthy donors. Study-wide context: Around 81% of 350 to 400 genotyped donors fell in the Caucasian-associated ancestry cluster.

Overall study results and limits: Per published reports, the classifier diagnosed cytomegalovirus status with high specificity and sensitivity. One later analysis reportedly identified an Asian-associated ancestry cluster that showed fewer N-insertions than the roughly 720-donor mean.

The sequence came from a woman aged 55-70 years in good health and CMV-seropositive. Sequenced: PBMCs.

The CDR3 reads CASSEVSGNEQFF. Written as DNA, the CDR3 is TGTGCCAGCAGTGAGGTATCCGGGAATGAGCAGTTCTTC. V gene TRBV2 combines with J gene TRBJ2-1; no clear D. Trimming shortened V by 3 bases and J by 7 bases, and 10 bases separated the two germline ends. This CDR3 spans 13 amino acids. Germline V gives CDR1 SNHLY, CDR2 FYNNEI.